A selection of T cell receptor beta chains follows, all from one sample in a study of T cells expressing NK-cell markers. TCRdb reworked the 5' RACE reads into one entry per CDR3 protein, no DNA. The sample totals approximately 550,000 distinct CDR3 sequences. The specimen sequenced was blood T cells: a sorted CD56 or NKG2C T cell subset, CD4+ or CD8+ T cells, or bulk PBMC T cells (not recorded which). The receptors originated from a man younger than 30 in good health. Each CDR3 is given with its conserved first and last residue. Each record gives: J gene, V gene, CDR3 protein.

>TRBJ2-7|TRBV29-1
CSVVGPDWSEGSYEQYF
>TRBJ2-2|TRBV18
CATPHKNRDNDTGELFF
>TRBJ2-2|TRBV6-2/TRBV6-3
CASSYAGSLNTGELFF
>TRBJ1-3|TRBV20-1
CSAAVGGLSGDIYF
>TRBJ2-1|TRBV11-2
CASSSKSRGYNEQFF
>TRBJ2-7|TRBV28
CASSLSSGSTYEQYF
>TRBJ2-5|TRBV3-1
CASSQEKTAGRQETQYF
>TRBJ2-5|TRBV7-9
CASSLALETQETQYF
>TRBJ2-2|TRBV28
CASSFGHGELFF
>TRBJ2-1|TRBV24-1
CATSDFPLYNEQFF
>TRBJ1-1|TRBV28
CASSLKRGRTNTEAFF
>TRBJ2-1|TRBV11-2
CASSLDRGMYNEQFF
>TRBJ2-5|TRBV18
CASSSRRQTWYQETQYF
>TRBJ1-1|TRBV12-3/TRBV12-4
CASSSRTGLLTEAFF
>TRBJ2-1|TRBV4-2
CASSQEAMRGAFYNEQFF
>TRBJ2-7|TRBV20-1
CSARGTDKLEQYF
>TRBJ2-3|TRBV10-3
CAIRRASGNTDTQYF
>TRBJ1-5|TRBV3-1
CASSQAGADQPQHF
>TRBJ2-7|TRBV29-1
CSGLGGRGDEQYF
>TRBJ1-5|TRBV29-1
CSVERGQGPNQPQHF
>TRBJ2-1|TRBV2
CASSEIRDNEQFF
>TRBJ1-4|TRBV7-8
CASSRRGPREKLFF
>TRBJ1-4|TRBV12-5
CASRAGVNEKLFF
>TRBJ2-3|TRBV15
CATSRLVGLEGGTDTQYF